Listed below are T cell receptor beta chains from one sample, sequenced in a study of blood T cell repertoires in COVID-19. This table comes from immunoSEQ multiplex PCR, and its TCRdb copy is limited to in-frame clones, with some not included. The sample yields about 170,000 clones, more than 85% seen once. The sequenced sample was peripheral blood. The receptors here all came from a woman of 80 years or more with COVID-19, enrolled during active disease. Each CDR3 is given with its conserved first and last residue. D genes are given only for firm matches. Not all rows give a size; the values are once, few, many and, for expanded clones, a class.

TRBV7-2	TRBJ2-1	NA	NA	TGTGCCAGCACTCCTAGCTCTTTTAACGGTTACAATGAGCAGTTCTTC	CASTPSSFNGYNEQFF
TRBV5-1	TRBJ1-1	few	NA	TGCGCCAGCAGCTTGGGGCAGGGTAATAGTGAAGCTTTCTTT	CASSLGQGNSEAFF
TRBV6-1	TRBJ2-2	NA	TRBD2	TGTGCCAGCAGTGTTACGGGACTAGCGGGAGTAGGCGGGGAGCTGTTTTTT	CASSVTGLAGVGGELFF
TRBV18	TRBJ1-1	NA	TRBD1	TGTGCCAGCTCAAATGACAGGGGAGGCGTTGGGTCGCATGAAGCTTTCTTT	CASSNDRGGVGSHEAFF
TRBV13	TRBJ2-1	NA	TRBD2	TGTGCCAGCAGCTTAGCCCTGACTAGCGGCCTCAACAATGAGCAGTTCTTC	CASSLALTSGLNNEQFF
TRBV19	TRBJ2-7	NA	TRBD2	TGTGCCAGTTCTAAGCGGGAGAAGATCTACGAGCAGTACTTC	CASSKREKIYEQYF
TRBV5-6	TRBJ2-3	NA	TRBD1	TGTGCCAGCAAAGACAGGGTTGCAGATACGCAGTATTTT	CASKDRVADTQYF
TRBV2	TRBJ2-3	NA	NA	TGTGCCAGCCTCCGGGGTGCGGGGCCCACAGATACGCAGTATTTT	CASLRGAGPTDTQYF
TRBV19	TRBJ1-1	NA	NA	TGTGCCAGTAGCAAGCCCGGCGGGTACACTGAAGCTTTCTTT	CASSKPGGYTEAFF
TRBV28	TRBJ1-6	NA	TRBD1	TGTGCCAGCAGCCACAACAGGGGGCAGGCCTATAATTCACCCCTCCACTTT	CASSHNRGQAYNSPLHF
TRBV5-4	TRBJ2-5	NA	TRBD2	TGTGCCAGCAGCACAACCGGGACTACCCAAGAGACCCAGTACTTC	CASSTTGTTQETQYF
TRBV7-9	TRBJ1-1	NA	TRBD1	TGTGCCAGCAGCTTAGGGACAGGGCTGGGAACTGAAGCTTTCTTT	CASSLGTGLGTEAFF
TRBV19	TRBJ2-2	once	TRBD1	TGTGCCAGTAGTGTGGTGACAGGGTACACCGGGGAGCTGTTTTTT	CASSVVTGYTGELFF
TRBV7-2	TRBJ2-5	NA	TRBD1	TGTGCCAGCAGCCAAGGGACAGGGGGAGAGACCCAGTACTTC	CASSQGTGGETQYF
TRBV12-3/TRBV12-4	TRBJ2-1	NA	TRBD2	TGTGCCAGCAGTCGTCTAGCGGGTCGAGAGCAGTTCTTC	CASSRLAGREQFF
TRBV9	TRBJ2-7	NA	TRBD1	TGTGCCAGCAGCGAAATACAGGGGACCGAGCAGTACTTC	CASSEIQGTEQYF
TRBV28	TRBJ1-2	medium-sized	NA	TGTGCCAGCAGTTTCGGCGGAGCGGGGATCTATGGCTACACCTTC	CASSFGGAGIYGYTF
TRBV7-8	TRBJ2-5	NA	TRBD1	TGTGCCAGCAGCTCCCAAACTCCAGCTCGGTCAAGACAGGGGACCCCAGAGACCCAGTACTTC	CASSSQTPARSRQGTPETQYF
TRBV6-4	TRBJ2-3	NA	NA	TGTGCCAGCAGCGCGATCGATTCGGGTACGCAGTATTTT	CASSAIDSGTQYF
TRBV19	TRBJ1-5	NA	TRBD1	TGTGCCAGTAGTTCCTCCAAGGGGACAGGGGGCGTCCAGCCCCAGCATTTT	CASSSSKGTGGVQPQHF
TRBV19	TRBJ1-3	NA	NA	TGTGCCAGTAGTATCGGTGGCAGCGTGAGCTCTGGAAACACCATATATTTT	CASSIGGSVSSGNTIYF
TRBV25-1	TRBJ1-3	NA	NA	TGTGCCAGCAGTGGAGGGATTAACTCTGGAAACACCATATATTTT	CASSGGINSGNTIYF
TRBV7-2	TRBJ1-2	NA	TRBD1	TGTGCCAGCAGCTTAGGGTCGACAGGGATCTATGGCTACACCTTC	CASSLGSTGIYGYTF
TRBV20-1	TRBJ1-2	once	NA	TGCAGTGCTAGAGGGACAGAGGGCTACACCTTC	CSARGTEGYTF
TRBV27	TRBJ2-1	NA	NA	TGTGCCAGCAGTTCTGGAGGGCGGTACAATGAGCAGTTCTTC	CASSSGGRYNEQFF
TRBV6-5	TRBJ2-1	NA	NA	TGTGCCAGCAGTCCGACCGGGAGCAGATTGAATGAGCAGTTCTTC	CASSPTGSRLNEQFF
TRBV10-3	TRBJ2-1	NA	TRBD2	TGTGCCATCAGTCGGAGCGGGAGGGCCGAAGAGCAGTTCTTC	CAISRSGRAEEQFF
TRBV7-2	TRBJ2-7	NA	TRBD1	TGTGCCAGCAGCTTGGACAGGGGTGCCCTCTACGAGCAGTACTTC	CASSLDRGALYEQYF
TRBV14	TRBJ2-1	once	NA	TGTGCCAGCAGCCAAGTTGGCGGGATCTGGAATGAGCAGTTCTTC	CASSQVGGIWNEQFF
TRBV9	TRBJ2-7	NA	TRBD2	TGTGCCAGCAGCCCTAGCGGGAGTGTTTCCTACGAGCAGTACTTC	CASSPSGSVSYEQYF
TRBV2	TRBJ2-2	NA	TRBD1	TGTGCCAGCACCAGGGGACAGGGGTTCGCCGGGGAGCTGTTTTTT	CASTRGQGFAGELFF
TRBV7-3	TRBJ1-1	NA	NA	TGTGCCAGCAGCTTGTACGGGAACACTGAAGCTTTCTTT	CASSLYGNTEAFF
TRBV9	TRBJ1-1	NA	TRBD1	TGTGCCAGCAGCGTAAGAGGAGACAGGGTGGCTTTCTTT	CASSVRGDRVAFF
TRBV6-6	TRBJ1-2	NA	TRBD1	TGTGCCAGCAGTTACTCCTGGGACAGGGAGGACTATGGCTACACCTTC	CASSYSWDREDYGYTF
TRBV28	TRBJ2-7	once	TRBD1	TGTGCCAGCAGTTTAGCCGGGACAGGCCTTTCATCTGAGCAGTACTTC	CASSLAGTGLSSEQYF
TRBV19	TRBJ1-4	NA	TRBD1	TGTGCCAGTAGTCCGCTGACAGGGACTAATGAAAAACTGTTTTTT	CASSPLTGTNEKLFF
TRBV5-5	TRBJ2-3	NA	TRBD2	TGTGCCAGCAGCCTCAGACTAGCCGCCGGCACAGATACGCAGTATTTT	CASSLRLAAGTDTQYF
TRBV7-8	TRBJ1-6	NA	TRBD1	TGTGCCAGCAGCCGGACAGGGTTTGTCTCACCCCTCCACTTT	CASSRTGFVSPLHF
TRBV25-1	TRBJ2-5	NA	TRBD1	TGTGCCAGCAGTGTACAGGGGGCGCGAGAGACCCAGTACTTC	CASSVQGARETQYF
TRBV6-1	TRBJ2-7	NA	TRBD2	TGTGCCAGCAGCTGGACTAGCGGGAGTTACGAGCAGTACTTC	CASSWTSGSYEQYF
TRBV5-1	TRBJ2-5	few	TRBD1	TGCGCCAGCAGTAAAGCCGGGACAGGGGGTCAAGAGACCCAGTACTTC	CASSKAGTGGQETQYF
TRBV7-8	TRBJ1-2	NA	TRBD1	TGTGCCAGCAGCCCCGCCGGAACAGGGGGCAGATATGGCTACACCTTC	CASSPAGTGGRYGYTF
TRBV9	TRBJ2-1	NA	TRBD2	TGTGCCAGCAGCCGGCAACTAGCGCAATACAATGATGGGCAGTTCTTC	CASSRQLAQYNDGQFF
TRBV28	TRBJ1-2	NA	NA	TGTGCCAGCAGTTTAGGGTCCGGGATTGGTGGCTACACCTTC	CASSLGSGIGGYTF
TRBV6-2/TRBV6-3	TRBJ2-5	NA	NA	TGTGCCAGCAGTCCGGGCGGGATCTTTGGGACCCAGTACTTC	CASSPGGIFGTQYF
TRBV7-2	TRBJ2-1	NA	NA	TGTGCCAGCAGCTTACAGGGCGGTAGGAATGAGCAGTTCTTC	CASSLQGGRNEQFF
TRBV24-1	TRBJ2-1	NA	NA	TGTGCCACCAGTGAAGTGGTAGCGGCCCACAATGAGCAGTTCTTC	CATSEVVAAHNEQFF
TRBV19	TRBJ1-2	NA	NA	TGTGCCAGTAGAATACGGACAGCCACCAACTATGGCTACACCTTC	CASRIRTATNYGYTF
TRBV27	TRBJ2-7	NA	TRBD2	TGTGCCAGCAGCCCGAACCAGTTCAGCGGGAGTGACATGGGGCAGTACTTC	CASSPNQFSGSDMGQYF